This entry describes one T cell receptor (beta chain). This specimen belongs to a study of CD4 T cell repertoires in COVID-19. The V gene lost 4 bases and the J gene lost 4 bases, with 17 bases spanning the gap. The CDR3 extends over 15 amino acids. Germline V CDR1 and CDR2: SGHRS, YFSETQ. These memory T cells were uncultured and sequenced directly after ex vivo isolation. Using immunoSEQ multiplex PCR, the repertoire was profiled, and TCRdb retains in-frame clones only, with some absent. The sample holds some 71,000 clones, 83% seen once. The chain links TRBV5-1 to TRBJ2-5; D might be TRBD2 (6 bases). The clonotype comes from a human donor who had COVID-19. The sample was CD4+ T cells from peripheral blood, taken after recovery from COVID-19. This CDR3 is CASSTVVGRGETQYF. CDR3 nucleotide sequence: TGCGCCAGCAGCACGGTCGTGGGGCGGGGAGAGACCCAGTACTTC. The whole variable domain, remainder taken from reference TRBV5-1 and TRBJ2-5, is KAGVTQTPRYLIKTRGQQVTLSCSPISGHRSVSWYQQTPGQGLQFLFEYFSETQRNKGNFPGRFSGRQFSNSRSEMNVSTLELGDSALYLCASSTVVGRGETQYFGPGTRLLVL.